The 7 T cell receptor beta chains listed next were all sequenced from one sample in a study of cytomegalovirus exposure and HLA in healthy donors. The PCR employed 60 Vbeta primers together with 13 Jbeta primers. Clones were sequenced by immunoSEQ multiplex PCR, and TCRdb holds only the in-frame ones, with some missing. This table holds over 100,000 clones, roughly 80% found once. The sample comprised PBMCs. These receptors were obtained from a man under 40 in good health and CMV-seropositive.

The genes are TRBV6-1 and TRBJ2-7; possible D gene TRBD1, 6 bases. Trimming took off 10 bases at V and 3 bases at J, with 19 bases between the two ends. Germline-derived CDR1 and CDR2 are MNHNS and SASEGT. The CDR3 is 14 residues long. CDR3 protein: CATSGVSFFYEQYF. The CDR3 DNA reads TGTGCCACCTCAGGGGTCAGCTTTTTCTACGAGCAGTACTTC.

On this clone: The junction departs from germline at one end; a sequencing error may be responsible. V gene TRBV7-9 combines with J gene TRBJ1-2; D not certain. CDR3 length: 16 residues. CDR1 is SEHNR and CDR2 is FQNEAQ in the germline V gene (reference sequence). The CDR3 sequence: CSSSLVSTAGNYGYTF. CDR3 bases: TGTTCCAGCAGCTTAGTCAGCACGGCGGGAAACTATGGCTACACCTTC.

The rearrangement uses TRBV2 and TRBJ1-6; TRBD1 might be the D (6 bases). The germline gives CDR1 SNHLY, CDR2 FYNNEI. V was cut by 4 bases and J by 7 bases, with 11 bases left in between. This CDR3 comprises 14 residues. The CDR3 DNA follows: TGTGCCAGCAGTGGGCGGGGGGCGAATTCACCCCTCCACTTT. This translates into CASSGRGANSPLHF.

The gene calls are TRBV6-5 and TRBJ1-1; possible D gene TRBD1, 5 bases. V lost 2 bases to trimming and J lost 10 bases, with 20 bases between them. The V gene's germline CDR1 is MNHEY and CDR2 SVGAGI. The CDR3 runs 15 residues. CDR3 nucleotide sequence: TGTGCCAGCAGTTACGGGCCAGGGAACCCCCAACGAGCTTTCTTT. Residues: CASSYGPGNPQRAFF.

The CDR3 is CASSQDLQTGGPYGYTF. The DNA for the CDR3 is TGTGCCAGCAGCCAAGATCTTCAGACAGGGGGCCCCTATGGCTACACCTTC. This chain joins TRBV4-2 and TRBJ1-2; 10 bases map to TRBD1. Germline CDR1 LGHNA, CDR2 YNFKEQ. The ends lost 0 bases at V and 4 bases at J; junction bases unmatched: 8. There are 17 residues in the CDR3.

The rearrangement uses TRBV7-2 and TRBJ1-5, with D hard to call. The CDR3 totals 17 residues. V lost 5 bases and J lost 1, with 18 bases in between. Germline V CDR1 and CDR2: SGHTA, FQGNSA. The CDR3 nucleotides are TGTGCCAGCAGCCCCCCAAGGGCGGGTAGGAGCAATCAGCCCCAGCATTTT. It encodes CASSPPRAGRSNQPQHF.

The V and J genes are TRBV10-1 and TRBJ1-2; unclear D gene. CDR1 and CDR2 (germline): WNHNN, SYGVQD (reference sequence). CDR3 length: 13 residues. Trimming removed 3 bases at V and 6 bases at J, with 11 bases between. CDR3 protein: CASSERRADGYTF. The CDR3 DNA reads TGCGCCAGCAGTGAACGGAGGGCGGATGGCTACACCTTC.